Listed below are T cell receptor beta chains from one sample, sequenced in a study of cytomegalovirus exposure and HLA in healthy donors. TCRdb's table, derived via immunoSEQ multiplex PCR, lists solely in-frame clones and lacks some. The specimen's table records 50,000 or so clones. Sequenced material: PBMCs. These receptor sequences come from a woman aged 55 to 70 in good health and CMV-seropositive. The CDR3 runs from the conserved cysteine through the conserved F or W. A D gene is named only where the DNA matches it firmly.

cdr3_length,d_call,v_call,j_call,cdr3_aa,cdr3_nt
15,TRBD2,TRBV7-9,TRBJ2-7,CASSRGLAGNNEQYF,TGTGCCAGCAGCAGGGGACTAGCGGGGAATAACGAGCAGTACTTC
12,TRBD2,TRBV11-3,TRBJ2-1,CASSLDLGLPFF,TGTGCCAGCAGCTTAGATCTGGGACTACCGTTCTTC
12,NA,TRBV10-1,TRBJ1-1,CASTLEGGEAFF,TGCGCCAGCACCCTGGAAGGGGGTGAAGCTTTCTTT
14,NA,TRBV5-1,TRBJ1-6,CASSVQGTNSPLHF,TGCGCCAGCAGCGTACAGGGTACGAATTCACCCCTCCACTTT
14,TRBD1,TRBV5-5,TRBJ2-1,CASSFRGQPNEQFF,TGTGCCAGCAGCTTTCGGGGACAGCCGAATGAGCAGTTCTTC
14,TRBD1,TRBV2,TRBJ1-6,CASSDEQGNSPLHF,TGTGCCAGCAGTGACGAACAGGGGAATTCACCCCTACACTTT
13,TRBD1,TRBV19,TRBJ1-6,CASSPQGPSPLHF,TGTGCCAGTAGTCCACAGGGGCCCTCACCCCTCCACTTT
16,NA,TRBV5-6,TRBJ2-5,CASSLIPAGQQETQYF,TGTGCCAGCAGCTTAATCCCGGCTGGACAGCAAGAGACCCAGTACTTC
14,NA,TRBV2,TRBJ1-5,CASSRQVSNQPQHF,TGTGCCAGCAGCCGACAGGTTAGCAATCAGCCCCAGCATTTT
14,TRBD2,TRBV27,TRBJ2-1,CASSVLGRDNEQFF,TGTGCCAGCAGTGTCCTAGGGAGGGACAATGAGCAGTTCTTC
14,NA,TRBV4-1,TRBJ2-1,CASTRGASYNEQFF,TGCGCCAGCACCCGGGGGGCCTCATACAATGAGCAGTTCTTC
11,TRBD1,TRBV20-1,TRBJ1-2,CSAGTGVGYTF,TGCAGTGCTGGGACAGGGGTAGGCTACACCTTC
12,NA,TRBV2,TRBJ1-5,CASGGVEQPQHF,TGTGCCAGCGGGGGGGTAGAACAGCCCCAGCATTTT